This TCR beta chain was retrieved from a study of blood T cell repertoires in COVID-19. Authors' data handling: Quantification of nucleated cells was approximated via reference gene primer amplification. Only in-frame clones appear in the TCRdb table, and some are missing; sequencing was by immunoSEQ multiplex PCR. V and J calls plus clone size are reproduced from that table; the DNA served to infer D and trimming. The sample gives fewer than 350,000 clones, about 86% of which show up once; around 12% is in the top ten. Seattle-derived patients entered the study during active infection and were followed longitudinally. This receptor was identified in a woman aged 25 to 45 with COVID-19, enrolled during active disease. Input material: peripheral blood.

The CDR3 DNA sequence: TGTGCCAGCAAGACAGGGGGCGTCGTCGGCTACACCTTC. This translates into CASKTGGVVGYTF. This sequence joins TRBV28 and TRBJ1-2; 10 nucleotides align to TRBD1. This CDR3 region has 13 residues. Trimming took 7 bases from V and 8 from J; bases not matched to a gene: 7. Germline V gives CDR1 MDHEN, CDR2 SYDVKM.